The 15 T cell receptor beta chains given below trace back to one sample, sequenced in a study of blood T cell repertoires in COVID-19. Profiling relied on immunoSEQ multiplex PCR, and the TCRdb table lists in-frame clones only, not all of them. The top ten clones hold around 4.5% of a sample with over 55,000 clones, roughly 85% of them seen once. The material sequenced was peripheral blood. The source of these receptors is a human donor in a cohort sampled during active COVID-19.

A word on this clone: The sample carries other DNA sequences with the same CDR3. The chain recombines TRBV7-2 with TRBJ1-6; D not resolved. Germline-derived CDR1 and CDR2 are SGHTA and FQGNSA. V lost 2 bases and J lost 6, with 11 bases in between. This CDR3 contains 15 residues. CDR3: CASSLNGQLNSPLHF. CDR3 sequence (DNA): TGTGCCAGCAGCTTAAATGGGCAGCTTAATTCACCCCTCCACTTT.

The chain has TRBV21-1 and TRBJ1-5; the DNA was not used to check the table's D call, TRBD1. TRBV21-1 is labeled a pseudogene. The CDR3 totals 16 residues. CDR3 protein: CASSKEGTEHPSAQHF. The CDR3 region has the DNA TGTGCCAGCAGCAAAGAAGGCACAGAGCACCCGTCAGCCCAGCATTTT.

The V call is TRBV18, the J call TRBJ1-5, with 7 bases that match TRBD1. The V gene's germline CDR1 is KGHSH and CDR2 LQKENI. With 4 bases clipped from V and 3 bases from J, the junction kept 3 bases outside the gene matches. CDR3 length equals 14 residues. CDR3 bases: TGTGCCAGCTCACAGGGGGCTGACAATCAGCCCCAGCATTTT. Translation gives CASSQGADNQPQHF.

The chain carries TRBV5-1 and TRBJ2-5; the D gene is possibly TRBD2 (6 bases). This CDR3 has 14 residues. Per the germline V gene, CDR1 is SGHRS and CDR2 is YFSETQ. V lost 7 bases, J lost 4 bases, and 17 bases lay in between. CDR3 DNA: TGCGCCAGCGGGCTTGGACGCGGGATAGAGACCCAGTACTTC. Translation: CASGLGRGIETQYF.

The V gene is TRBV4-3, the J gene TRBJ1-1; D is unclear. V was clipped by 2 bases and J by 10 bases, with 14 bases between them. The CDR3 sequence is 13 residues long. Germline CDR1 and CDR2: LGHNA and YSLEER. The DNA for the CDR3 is TGCGCCAGCAGCCAACGGACGGGGATTGGAGCTTTCTTT. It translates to CASSQRTGIGAFF.

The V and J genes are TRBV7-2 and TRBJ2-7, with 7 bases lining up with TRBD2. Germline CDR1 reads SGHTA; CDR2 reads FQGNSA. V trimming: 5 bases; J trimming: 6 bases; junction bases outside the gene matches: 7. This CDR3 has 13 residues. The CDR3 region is CASSPKAGIEQYF. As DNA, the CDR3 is TGTGCCAGCAGCCCGAAAGCGGGGATCGAGCAGTACTTC.

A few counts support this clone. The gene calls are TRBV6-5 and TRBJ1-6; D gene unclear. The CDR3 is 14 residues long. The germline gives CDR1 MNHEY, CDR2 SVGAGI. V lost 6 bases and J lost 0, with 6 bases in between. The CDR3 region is CASRQSSYNSPLHF. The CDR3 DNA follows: TGTGCCAGCAGACAGAGCTCCTATAATTCACCCCTCCACTTT.

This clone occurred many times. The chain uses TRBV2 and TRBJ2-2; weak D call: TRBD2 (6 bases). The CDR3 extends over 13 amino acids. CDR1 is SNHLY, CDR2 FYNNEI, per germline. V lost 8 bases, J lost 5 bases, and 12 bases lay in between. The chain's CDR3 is CASCRGMTGELFF. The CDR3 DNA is TGTGCCAGCTGTCGGGGGATGACCGGGGAGCTGTTTTTT. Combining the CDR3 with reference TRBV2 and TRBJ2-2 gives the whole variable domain EPEVTQTPSHQVTQMGQEVILRCVPISNHLYFYWYRQILGQKVEFLVSFYNNEISEKSEIFDDQFSVERPDGSNFTLKIRSTKLEDSAMYFCASCRGMTGELFFGEGSRLTVL.

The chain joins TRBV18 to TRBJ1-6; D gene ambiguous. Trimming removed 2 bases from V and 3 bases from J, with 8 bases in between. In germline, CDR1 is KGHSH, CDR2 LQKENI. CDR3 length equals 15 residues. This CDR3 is CASSPERDYNSPLHF. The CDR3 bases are TGTGCCAGCTCACCAGAGAGGGACTATAATTCACCCCTCCACTTT.

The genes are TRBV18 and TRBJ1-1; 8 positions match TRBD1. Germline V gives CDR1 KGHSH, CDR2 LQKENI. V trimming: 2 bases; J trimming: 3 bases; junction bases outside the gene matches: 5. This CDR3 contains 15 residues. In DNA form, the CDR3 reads TGTGCCAGCTCACCAGGGGCAGGGGGCCACACTGAAGCTTTCTTT. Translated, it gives CASSPGAGGHTEAFF.

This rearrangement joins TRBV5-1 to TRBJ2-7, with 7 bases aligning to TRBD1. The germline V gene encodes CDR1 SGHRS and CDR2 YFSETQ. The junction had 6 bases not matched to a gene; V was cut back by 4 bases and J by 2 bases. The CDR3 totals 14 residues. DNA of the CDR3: TGCGCCAGCAGCACTAGGACAGGCACCTACGAGCAGTACTTC. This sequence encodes CASSTRTGTYEQYF.

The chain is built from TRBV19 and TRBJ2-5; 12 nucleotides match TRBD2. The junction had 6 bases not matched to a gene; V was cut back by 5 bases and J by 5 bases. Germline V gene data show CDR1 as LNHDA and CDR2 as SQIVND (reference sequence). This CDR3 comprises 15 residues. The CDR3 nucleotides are TGTGCCAGTAGTGCCCGGACTAGCGGGGTTGAGACCCAGTACTTC. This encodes CASSARTSGVETQYF.

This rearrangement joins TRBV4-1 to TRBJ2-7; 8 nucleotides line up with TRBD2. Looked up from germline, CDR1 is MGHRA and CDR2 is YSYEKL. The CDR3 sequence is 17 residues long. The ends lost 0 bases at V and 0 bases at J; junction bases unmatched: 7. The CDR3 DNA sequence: TGCGCCAGCAGCCAAGATCGAGAGCGGGGGAGCTCCTACGAGCAGTACTTC. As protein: CASSQDRERGSSYEQYF.

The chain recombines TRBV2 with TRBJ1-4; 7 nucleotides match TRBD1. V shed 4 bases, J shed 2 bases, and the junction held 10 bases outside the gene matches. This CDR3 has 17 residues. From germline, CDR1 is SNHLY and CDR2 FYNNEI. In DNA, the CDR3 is TGTGCCAGCAGTGTTCTAAAAGGGGGCGGCACTAATGAAAAACTGTTTTTT. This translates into CASSVLKGGGTNEKLFF.

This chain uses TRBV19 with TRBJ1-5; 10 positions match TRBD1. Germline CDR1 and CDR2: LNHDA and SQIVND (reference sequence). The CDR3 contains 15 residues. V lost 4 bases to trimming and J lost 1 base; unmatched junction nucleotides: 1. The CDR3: CASSRQGASNQPQHF. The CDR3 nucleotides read TGTGCCAGTAGTAGACAGGGGGCGAGCAATCAGCCCCAGCATTTT.